This is a list of T cell receptor beta chains from one sample in a study of T-cell memory formation after mild COVID-19. TCRdb re-analysed the 5' RACE reads in MiXCR, keeping a single row per CDR3 protein. This sample has about 430,000 distinct CDR3 sequences, with roughly 24% found just once. The sample taken for sequencing was PBMCs or a T cell subset sorted from them (not recorded which). All receptors derive from an adult woman who had mild COVID-19 (a few samples of this study predate the infection). Cell type and time point are not known. Both conserved end residues are part of each CDR3. D genes are given only for firm matches. Clone size is given for some rows only: seen once, a few or many times, or a class if the clone is expanded.

cdr3_length j_call v_call d_call clone_size cdr3_nt cdr3_aa
16 TRBJ2-5 TRBV20-1 TRBD1 - TGCAGTGCTAGACCTGAGGACAGGGTGTACCAAGAGACCCAGTACTTC CSARPEDRVYQETQYF
14 TRBJ1-4 TRBV6-1 TRBD1 - TGTGCCAGCAGTACAGGGGCGCCTAATGAAAAACTGTTTTTT CASSTGAPNEKLFF
16 TRBJ2-5 TRBV12-3/TRBV12-4 TRBD2 - TGTGCCAGCAGTAGGGCCCCAGCGGGAGGCCAAGAGACCCAGTACTTC CASSRAPAGGQETQYF
17 TRBJ2-3 TRBV7-3 - - TGTGCCAGCAGCTTAACAATCTCCGGGACCCTCACAGATACGCAGTATTTT CASSLTISGTLTDTQYF
14 TRBJ1-5 TRBV4-1 - - TGCGCCAGCAGCCAGGGAATGCTCGGTCAGCCCCAGCATTTT CASSQGMLGQPQHF
15 TRBJ2-7 TRBV7-6 TRBD1 - TGTGCCAGCAGCGCTAGGGACAGGGGAGGCAACGAGCAGTACTTC CASSARDRGGNEQYF
13 TRBJ2-7 TRBV7-2 - - TGTGCCAGCAGCTTAGAGAGTTCCAACGAGCAGTACTTC CASSLESSNEQYF
11 TRBJ1-1 TRBV19 - few TGTGCCAGTAGTATAAGTGGGGGAGCTTTCTTT CASSISGGAFF
16 TRBJ1-2 TRBV4-3 - few TGCGCCAGCAGCCAAGATGCCCCGGCGAGGAACTATGGCTACACCTTC CASSQDAPARNYGYTF
15 TRBJ1-6 TRBV7-6 - - TGTGCCAGCAGCCCCGAGAGAACTCGCGATTCACCCCTCCACTTT CASSPERTRDSPLHF
15 TRBJ2-3 TRBV11-3 TRBD1 many TGTGCCAGCAGCGCCGGACAGGGTAGCACAGATACGCAGTATTTT CASSAGQGSTDTQYF
18 TRBJ2-1 TRBV4-2 TRBD2 - TGTGCCAGCAGCCCTGATCCTCAAGTAGCGGGGGCCTACAATGAGCAGTTCTTC CASSPDPQVAGAYNEQFF
16 TRBJ1-1 TRBV4-1 - - TGCGCCAGCAGCCAAGGACCACCGGGGGTCGACACTGAAGCTTTCTTT CASSQGPPGVDTEAFF
15 TRBJ2-7 TRBV5-5 - few TGTGCCAGCAGCTGGGGGCCCACAGGCTCCTACGAGCAGTACTTC CASSWGPTGSYEQYF
14 TRBJ1-1 TRBV7-3 - few TGTGCCAGCAGCTCTACACAGGGTCTGACTGAAGCTTTCTTT CASSSTQGLTEAFF
17 TRBJ2-3 TRBV4-1 TRBD1 - TGCGCCAGCAGCCGTAAAGAACGGGACAGATCCACAGATACGCAGTATTTT CASSRKERDRSTDTQYF
15 TRBJ2-1 TRBV25-1 - few TGTGCCAGCAGACATAGCGGAAGCTCCTACAATGAGCAGTTCTTC CASRHSGSSYNEQFF
14 TRBJ2-5 TRBV5-1 TRBD2 - TGCGCCAGCAGCCCGGAGCGGGGCGGGGAGACCCAGTACTTC CASSPERGGETQYF
14 TRBJ1-5 TRBV3-1 - few TGTGCCAGCAGCCGATCGGTAACCAATCAGCCCCAGCATTTT CASSRSVTNQPQHF
15 TRBJ2-7 TRBV9 TRBD1 few TGTGCCAGCAGCGTAGAGGGACAGGGGGCGTACGAGCAGTACTTC CASSVEGQGAYEQYF
17 TRBJ2-2 TRBV7-6 TRBD1 - TGTGCCAGCAGCTACGGACAGGGGGATTTGTACACCGGGGAGCTGTTTTTT CASSYGQGDLYTGELFF
15 TRBJ2-5 TRBV5-1 TRBD2 few TGCGCCAGCTGCGTCGGTGGCGGGAGCGAAGAGACCCAGTACTTC CASCVGGGSEETQYF
13 TRBJ2-7 TRBV5-5 - - TGTGCCAGCAGCCCGGGGGCTCTCTACGAGCAGTACTTC CASSPGALYEQYF
14 TRBJ1-5 TRBV7-9 - - TGTGCCAGCCGGCCCTCGGGGTCCAATCAGCCCCAGCATTTT CASRPSGSNQPQHF
15 TRBJ2-7 TRBV3-1 - - TGTGCCAGCAGCTACCGGACCCAACCCGCCTACGAGCAGTACTTC CASSYRTQPAYEQYF
21 TRBJ2-2 TRBV5-1 TRBD2 - TGCGCCAGCAGCTCCCATCGGACTAGCGGCCGTACCCTACAGAACACCGGGGAGCTGTTTTTT CASSSHRTSGRTLQNTGELFF
12 TRBJ1-2 TRBV19 - few TGTGCCAGTAGCAGACCCCTAATAGGCTACACCTTC CASSRPLIGYTF
16 TRBJ1-1 TRBV14 - - TGTGCCAGCAGCCAAGAATGGGGGGTGCTGATCACTGAAGCTTTCTTT CASSQEWGVLITEAFF
13 TRBJ2-7 TRBV7-8 - few TGTGCCAGCAGCTTGGTGAAGTTCCACGAGCAGTACTTC CASSLVKFHEQYF
15 TRBJ2-6 TRBV6-2/TRBV6-3 - few TGTGCCAGCAGTTGGGACAACTCTGGGGCCAACGTCCTGACTTTC CASSWDNSGANVLTF
12 TRBJ2-7 TRBV12-3/TRBV12-4 TRBD1 many TGTGCCAGCAGCAGGACAGGCTACGAGCAGTACTTC CASSRTGYEQYF
14 TRBJ1-5 TRBV6-1 TRBD1 few TGTGCCAGCAGGTCAGGGGGCGGCAATCAGCCCCAGCATTTT CASRSGGGNQPQHF
17 TRBJ2-1 TRBV15 TRBD2 few TGTGCCACCAGCTGGCAAAGGGGACTAGCGGGAAGTGATGAGCAGTTCTTC CATSWQRGLAGSDEQFF
17 TRBJ2-2 TRBV7-6 TRBD1 few TGTGCCAGCAGCTTAGGGACAGGGGGCGCGAACACCGGGGAGCTGTTTTTT CASSLGTGGANTGELFF
11 TRBJ2-7 TRBV2 - - TGTGCCAGCTTATTAGCCTACGAGCAGTACTTC CASLLAYEQYF
16 TRBJ2-1 TRBV5-1 TRBD2 - TGCGCCAGCAGCTTAATTAGCGGGAGTGTCGCGCATGAGCAGTTCTTC CASSLISGSVAHEQFF
18 TRBJ2-5 TRBV20-1 TRBD2 few TGCAGTGCTAGACCTGCGCTAGCGGGAGCCCGGCTCCAAGAGACCCAGTACTTC CSARPALAGARLQETQYF
16 TRBJ2-1 TRBV5-1 TRBD2 few TGCGCCAGCACTTGGACTAGCGGGAGTTCCCACAATGAGCAGTTCTTC CASTWTSGSSHNEQFF
14 TRBJ1-1 TRBV5-1 - - TGCGCCAGCAGAGACCCCCAGGGAGAAACTGAAGCTTTCTTT CASRDPQGETEAFF
16 TRBJ1-1 TRBV7-9 - few TGTGCCAGCAGCTCTGCTGGGGGTAAAGGTGGCACTGAAGCTTTCTTT CASSSAGGKGGTEAFF
13 TRBJ1-2 TRBV7-2 - - TGTGCCAGCAGGGAGGGACGGCCCGATGGCTACACCTTC CASREGRPDGYTF
12 TRBJ2-3 TRBV5-1 - few TGCGCCAGCAGCGGCTACACAGATACGCAGTATTTT CASSGYTDTQYF
14 TRBJ2-2 TRBV4-3 - few TGCGCCAGCAGCCAAGAGGGCCGTGACGGGGAGCTGTTTTTT CASSQEGRDGELFF
19 TRBJ2-5 TRBV7-2 - few TGTGCCAGCAGCTTAGAGGGGCTAGGGAGCCTAGGATTGTGGGAGACCCAGTACTTC CASSLEGLGSLGLWETQYF
15 TRBJ2-5 TRBV7-2 TRBD2 - TGTGCCAGCAGCTTAGCGCGGGGGGTCCAAGAGACCCAGTACTTC CASSLARGVQETQYF